The entry below describes one TCR beta chain. As yet, its antigen is unknown. The sample is drawn from a study of shared clonotypes between healthy human individuals. Study-level background: For every donor, three CD4 naive, three CD4 memory, two CD8 naive and one CD8 memory plates were used.

The V gene's germline CDR1 is MDHEN and CDR2 SYDVKM. The CDR3 has 14 residues. V lost 8 bases and J 0 bases, leaving 10 bases between the germline ends. Sequencing used immunoSEQ multiplex PCR; TCRdb keeps in-frame clones, though not all of them. The sample includes about 2.4 million clones, approximately 93% of them seen just once. The study, taken as a whole, reports: Compared with clonotypes that all four donors shared, non-shared clonotypes had lower generation probabilities.

This chain links TRBV28 with TRBJ2-2, with D possibly matching TRBD1 (5 bases). This clonotype was sampled from a man aged 18 to 30 in good health. Some clones in this sample may be carry-over from other donors' samples. Sequencing was done on a sample of naive CD4+ T cells from PBMCs. Subset indicated: CD45RA+ positively selected. The CDR3 DNA follows: TGTGCCAGCGGGGCACAGGCGAACACCGGGGAGCTGTTTTTT. Translation: CASGAQANTGELFF. Full variable domain (outside the CDR3, taken from reference TRBV28 and TRBJ2-2): DVKVTQSSRYLVKRTGEKVFLECVQDMDHENMFWYRQDPGLGLRLIYFSYDVKMKEKGDIPEGYSVSREKKERFSLILESASTNQTSMYLCASGAQANTGELFFGEGSRLTVL.